Listed here are 18 T cell receptor beta chains from one sample, sequenced in a study of blood T cells in healthy people across ages. For the second PCR, which ran for about 6 to 11 cycles, a sample-barcoded 5' primer and a J-beta primer mix were used. TCRdb processed the 5' RACE reads anew with MiXCR; each CDR3 protein has one entry. The sample consists of some 1.1 million distinct CDR3 sequences, 35% to 40% of them appearing once. Sequencing was carried out using blood. The source is a man aged 18 to 35 in good health.

This clonotype appeared a few times. The V gene is TRBV7-9, the J gene TRBJ2-7; a possible D gene is TRBD2 (7 bases). Trimming shortened V by 5 bases and J by 1 base, and 15 bases separated the two germline ends. In germline, CDR1 is SEHNR, CDR2 FQNEAQ (reference sequence). The CDR3 totals 15 residues. CDR3 DNA: TGTGCCAGCAGCCGGGGGGCAGGGACTTCCTACGAGCAGTACTTC. It codes for CASSRGAGTSYEQYF.

Turning to this clonotype: A read error may produce the germline difference seen at one junction end. CDR3 coding DNA: TGTGTCAGCACCACACCCCTCCCGAATCAGCCCCAGCATTTT. As protein: CVSTTPLPNQPQHF. The V gene is TRBV28, the J gene TRBJ1-5; D is ambiguous. The CDR3 has 14 amino acids. CDR1 and CDR2 (germline): MDHEN, SYDVKM.

The genes are TRBV4-1 and TRBJ2-7; 7 bases line up with TRBD2. The CDR3 length is 14 residues. Unmatched junction bases numbered 9, after V lost 3 bases and J lost 7 bases. Germline lookup yields CDR1 MGHRA and CDR2 YSYEKL. As DNA, the CDR3 is TGCGCCAGCAGCCAGGAAACTAGCGTAGATGAGCAGTACTTC. It is translated as CASSQETSVDEQYF.

This clonotype occurred many times. V and J are TRBV6-2 or TRBV6-3 and TRBJ2-3; unclear D gene. The germline V gene encodes CDR1 MNHEY and CDR2 SVGEGT. Trimming removed 6 bases from V and 2 bases from J, with 9 bases in between. This CDR3 spans 13 amino acids. The CDR3 region has the DNA TGTGCCAGCAGCCTTCCCCCCACAGATACGCAGTATTTT. It specifies CASSLPPTDTQYF.

Details on this clonotype: The junction does not match germline at one end; this may be a read error. This chain joins TRBV9 and TRBJ2-7; TRBD2 aligns across 8 bases. Germline assignment: CDR1 SGDLS and CDR2 YYNGEE. This CDR3 spans 15 amino acids. CDR3 sequence: CASSVDSGVSCEQYF. The CDR3 DNA reads TGTGCCAGCAGCGTCGATAGCGGGGTTTCCTGCGAGCAGTACTTC.

This clonotype was found a few times. The J gene is TRBJ2-5, the V gene TRBV11-2; D is unresolved. V was cut by 1 base and J by 1 base, with 10 bases left in between. In germline, CDR1 is SGHAT, CDR2 FQNNGV. The CDR3 runs 15 residues. The CDR3 loop is CASSLVSTSQETQYF. The CDR3 coding sequence is TGTGCCAGCAGCTTAGTATCCACATCCCAAGAGACCCAGTACTTC. The full variable domain, with the rest looked up from reference TRBV11-2 and TRBJ2-5, is EAGVAQSPRYKIIEKRQSVAFWCNPISGHATLYWYQQILGQGPKLLIQFQNNGVVDDSQLPKDRFSAERLKGVDSTLKIQPAKLEDSAVYLCASSLVSTSQETQYFGPGTRLLVL.

This clonotype was picked up one time. The CDR3 reads CASSQDVRQGGGRSYNEQYF. DNA for the CDR3: TGCGCCAGCAGCCAAGATGTGCGGCAGGGCGGGGGGAGGTCCTACAATGAGCAGTACTTC. The chain uses TRBV4-3 and TRBJ2-5, with TRBD2 matching over 8 bases. This CDR3 region has 20 residues. Germline lookup yields CDR1 LGHNA and CDR2 YSLEER. J gave up 11 bases and V 0 bases, and 26 bases lay outside the gene matches.

This clonotype turned up a few times. The J gene is TRBJ1-3, the V gene TRBV10-3, with no clear D. The CDR3 runs to 15 residues. Germline values: CDR1 ENHRY, CDR2 SYGVKD. V was cut by 6 bases and J by 6 bases, with 18 bases left in between. The chain's CDR3 is CAIRSPGREANTIYF. The CDR3 DNA sequence: TGTGCCATCAGGAGCCCTGGGAGGGAAGCAAACACCATATATTTT.

V and J are TRBV3-1 and TRBJ2-1; maybe TRBD1 (6 bases). Germline V gene data show CDR1 as LGHDT and CDR2 as YNNKEL (reference sequence). The CDR3 has 13 residues. Trimming left V 3 bases short and J 9 bases short, with 12 bases between. CDR3 in amino acids: CASSQRGGAEQFF. The CDR3 coding sequence is TGTGCCAGCAGCCAGAGAGGGGGAGCTGAGCAGTTCTTC.

CDR3 protein: CSVERSGDEKLFF. The CDR3 DNA reads as TGCAGCGTTGAGCGGTCAGGGGACGAAAAACTGTTTTTT. V usage is TRBV29-1 and J usage is TRBJ1-4; D may be TRBD1 (6 bases). The germline CDR1 and CDR2 sequences are SQVTM and ANQGSEA. V shed 3 bases and J shed 8 bases, with 13 bases lying between them. The CDR3 extends over 13 amino acids. Looking up the rest from reference TRBV29-1 and TRBJ1-4 gives the full variable domain: SAVISQKPSRDICQRGTSLTIQCQVDSQVTMMFWYRQQPGQSLTLIATANQGSEATYESGFVIDKFPISRPNLTFSTLTVSNMSPEDSSIYLCSVERSGDEKLFFGSGTQLSVL.

This clonotype was detected once. The chain links TRBV2 to TRBJ1-2, with D tentatively TRBD1 (6 bases). With 5 bases removed from V and 0 bases from J, the gap between germline ends came to 16 bases. The CDR3 runs 16 residues. The germline V gene has CDR1 SNHLY and CDR2 FYNNEI. The CDR3 here is CASSKLEWTANYGYTF. Here the CDR3 DNA reads TGTGCCAGCAGTAAGCTAGAATGGACAGCTAACTATGGCTACACCTTC.

This clonotype was recorded a few times. The genes are TRBV11-2 and TRBJ1-1, with TRBD1 identical over 7 bases. Losses at the gene ends were 8 bases for V and 4 bases for J; bases not matched to a gene: 1. This CDR3 has 11 residues. Germline-derived CDR1 and CDR2 are SGHAT and FQNNGV. The CDR3 coding sequence is TGTGCCAGCTACAGGGGCACTGAAGCTTTCTTT. Translated: CASYRGTEAFF.

A remark on this clonotype: At one of its ends the junction is not consistent with the germline gene, which may arise from a read error. This rearrangement joins TRBV28 to TRBJ1-1, with unresolved D. CDR1 MDHEN and CDR2 SYDVKM come from the germline V gene. The CDR3 runs 15 residues. CDR3 nucleotide sequence: TGTGCCAGCAGTTCCATAGCCGAGGCTACTTCTGAAGTTTGCTTT. The encoded protein is CASSSIAEATSEVCF.

The V call is TRBV19, the J call TRBJ2-3; D might be TRBD2 (6 bases). The V gene lost 5 bases and the J gene lost 10 bases, with 13 bases spanning the gap. This CDR3 contains 12 residues. Germline V gene data show CDR1 as LNHDA and CDR2 as SQIVND (reference sequence). The CDR3 nucleotides are TGTGCCAGTAGTGCTGGGACTTTATCGCAGTATTTT. Protein sequence: CASSAGTLSQYF.

The J gene is TRBJ2-6, the V gene TRBV5-1, with 8 bases fitting TRBD1. With V trimmed by 6 bases and J by 0 bases, 8 bases remained unmatched. Germline lookup yields CDR1 SGHRS and CDR2 YFSETQ. The CDR3 consists of 17 residues. This CDR3 is CASNKDRVGSGANVLTF. The CDR3 DNA sequence: TGCGCCAGCAATAAGGACAGGGTTGGCTCTGGGGCCAACGTCCTGACTTTC.

V gene TRBV12-3 or TRBV12-4 combines with J gene TRBJ2-5, with D perhaps TRBD1 or TRBD2 (5 bases each). V dropped 5 bases and J dropped 12 bases, with 16 bases sitting between them. The CDR3 has 12 residues. The CDR3 sequence is CASSLGAHVKYF. The DNA for the CDR3 is TGTGCCAGCAGTCTCGGGGCTCATGTGAAGTACTTC.

This sequence joins TRBV5-1 and TRBJ1-3; D remains ambiguous. Deletions cut 3 bases from V and 4 bases from J, with 5 bases between. Germline CDR1 SGHRS, CDR2 YFSETQ. The CDR3 consists of 12 residues. CDR3 sequence (DNA): TGCGCCAGCAGCTACGAGGGAAACACCATATATTTT. Amino acids: CASSYEGNTIYF.

The chain couples TRBV20-1 to TRBJ1-1, with D perhaps matching TRBD1 (5 bases). The germline V gene encodes CDR1 DFQATT and CDR2 SNEGSKA (reference sequence). The CDR3 length is 15 residues. Trimming shortened V by 1 base and J by 6 bases, and 18 bases separated the two germline ends. CDR3 in amino acids: CSARGEGPRFAEAFF. CDR3 bases: TGCAGTGCTAGAGGTGAGGGACCCAGGTTTGCTGAAGCTTTCTTT.